This T cell receptor (beta chain) was sequenced during a study of OX40 agonist ivuxolimab in advanced cancers. Study-level information: The patients received agonistic anti-OX40 (CD134) antibody ivuxolimab.

Germline V gene sequence: CDR1 SGHDT, CDR2 YYEEEE. V was shortened by 7 bases and J by 1 base, with 12 bases between the two germline ends. The length of the CDR3 is 13 residues. Only in-frame clones appear in the TCRdb table, and some are missing; sequencing was by immunoSEQ multiplex PCR. This sample has 52,000 or so clones; 85% to 95% occur once, and the top ten carry under 20%. This receptor was identified in an adult with an advanced solid tumor such as melanoma, head and neck, liver or kidney cancer. The genes are TRBV5-6 and TRBJ2-7; D unclear. Specimen: CD4+ or CD8+ T cells sorted from blood, collected in a trial of the OX40 agonist ivuxolimab. The CDR3 region is CASGNSSSYEQYF. The CDR3 bases are TGTGCCAGCGGCAACAGTTCTTCCTACGAGCAGTACTTC.